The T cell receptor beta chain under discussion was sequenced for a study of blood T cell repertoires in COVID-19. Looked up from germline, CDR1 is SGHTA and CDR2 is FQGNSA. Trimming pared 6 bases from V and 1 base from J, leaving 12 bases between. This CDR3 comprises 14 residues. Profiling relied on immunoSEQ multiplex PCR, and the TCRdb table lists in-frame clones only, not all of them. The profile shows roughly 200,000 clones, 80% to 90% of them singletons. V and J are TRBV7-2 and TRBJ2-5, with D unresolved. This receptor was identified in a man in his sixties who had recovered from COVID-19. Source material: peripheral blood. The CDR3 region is CASSLTYPQETQYF. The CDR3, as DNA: TGTGCCAGCAGTTTAACCTATCCCCAAGAGACCCAGTACTTC.